This passage covers 11 T cell receptor beta chains from one sample sequenced in a study of cytomegalovirus exposure and HLA in healthy donors. Primers included in the PCR were 60 Vbeta and 13 Jbeta primers. Assay used: immunoSEQ multiplex PCR; TCRdb lists only in-frame clones, some missing. The sample contains approximately 140,000 clones, approximately 80% of which appear only once. Sequencing was performed on PBMCs. The receptors shown here come from a woman younger than 30 in good health and CMV-seronegative.

This chain's CDR3 is CASSADRGTGEQYF. The CDR3 DNA follows: TGTGCCAGCAGCGCGGACAGGGGGACCGGGGAGCAGTACTTC. This chain links TRBV7-9 with TRBJ2-7; 10 bases line up with TRBD1. Germline CDR1 and CDR2: SEHNR and FQNEAQ (reference sequence). The CDR3 is 14 amino acids. The ends lost 5 bases at V and 7 bases at J; junction bases unmatched: 8.

The chain joins TRBV30 to TRBJ2-7; 9 bases map to TRBD1. The CDR3 is 13 residues long. Germline values: CDR1 GTSNPN, CDR2 SVGIG (reference sequence). With V trimmed by 4 bases and J by 7 bases, 8 bases remained unmatched. CDR3 residues: CAWTPGQGREQYF. In DNA form, the CDR3 reads TGTGCCTGGACCCCCGGACAGGGGCGAGAGCAGTACTTC.

CDR3 amino acids: CASSLVARADTEAFF. The CDR3 DNA follows: TGCGCCAGCAGCTTGGTTGCCAGGGCTGACACTGAAGCTTTCTTT. The V and J genes are TRBV5-1 and TRBJ1-1, with D perhaps TRBD1 (5 bases). The CDR3 consists of 15 residues. Trimming pared 0 bases from V and 3 bases from J, leaving 12 bases between. From germline, CDR1 is SGHRS and CDR2 YFSETQ.

The chain has TRBV30 and TRBJ2-1, with 9 nucleotides matching TRBD1. There are 12 residues in the CDR3. The V gene end was trimmed by 3 bases and the J gene end by 10 bases; junction bases not matched to a gene: 4. CDR1 and CDR2 (germline): GTSNPN, SVGIG (reference sequence). DNA for the CDR3: TGTGCCTGGAGCGCTGGACAGGGGGAGCAGTTCTTC. Translation gives CAWSAGQGEQFF.

The J gene is TRBJ2-7, the V gene TRBV7-9; TRBD1 agrees at 10 bases. This CDR3 has 15 amino acids. Germline loops: CDR1 SEHNR, CDR2 FQNEAQ (reference sequence). The V and J ends lost 5 bases and 6 bases, in that order; junction bases with no gene match: 10. The CDR3 region has the DNA TGTGCCAGCAGCCCTATGACAGGGGGCGAGGGCGAGCAGTACTTC. Residues: CASSPMTGGEGEQYF.

This clone was recorded a few times. CDR3 in amino acids: CASSPPRGRAGTQYF. CDR3 bases: TGTGCCAGCAGCCCCCCTCGCGGGAGGGCCGGGACCCAGTACTTC. This chain joins TRBV7-9 and TRBJ2-5, with 9 bases lining up with TRBD2. Looked up from germline, CDR1 is SEHNR and CDR2 is FQNEAQ (reference sequence). V shed 5 bases, J shed 7 bases, and the junction held 11 bases outside the gene matches. The CDR3 length is 15 residues.

The chain uses TRBV5-1 and TRBJ1-4; D is unresolved. Germline lookup yields CDR1 SGHRS and CDR2 YFSETQ. The CDR3 totals 14 residues. V lost 0 bases and J lost 5, with 8 bases in between. CDR3 loop: CASSLAERNEKLFF. In nucleotides, the CDR3 is TGCGCCAGCAGCTTGGCCGAGAGAAATGAAAAACTGTTTTTT. Looking up the rest from reference TRBV5-1 and TRBJ1-4 gives the full variable domain: KAGVTQTPRYLIKTRGQQVTLSCSPISGHRSVSWYQQTPGQGLQFLFEYFSETQRNKGNFPGRFSGRQFSNSRSEMNVSTLELGDSALYLCASSLAERNEKLFFGSGTQLSVL.

This clone showed up just once. The J gene is TRBJ2-6, the V gene TRBV2; D call uncertain. CDR1 is SNHLY, CDR2 FYNNEI, per germline. Trimming shortened V by 4 bases and J by 0 bases, and 10 bases separated the two germline ends. The CDR3 has 16 amino acids. CDR3 region: CASSGARSSGANVLTF. CDR3 nucleotide sequence: TGTGCCAGCAGTGGGGCCCGTAGCTCTGGGGCCAACGTCCTGACTTTC. The variable domain in full, completed from reference TRBV2 and TRBJ2-6, reads EPEVTQTPSHQVTQMGQEVILRCVPISNHLYFYWYRQILGQKVEFLVSFYNNEISEKSEIFDDQFSVERPDGSNFTLKIRSTKLEDSAMYFCASSGARSSGANVLTFGAGSRLTVL.

The chain employs TRBV2 and TRBJ2-6, with 7 bases identical to TRBD2. From germline, CDR1 is SNHLY and CDR2 FYNNEI. With 9 bases clipped from V and 4 bases from J, the junction kept 6 bases outside the gene matches. This CDR3 has 14 residues. The CDR3 DNA sequence: TGTGCCAGAGGGAGGGGAGGAGGGGCCAACGTCCTGACTTTC. This gives the protein CARGRGGGANVLTF.

J is TRBJ1-5 and V is TRBV11-2, with D perhaps TRBD1 (5 bases). V was shortened by 3 bases and J by 5 bases, with 8 bases between the two germline ends. The CDR3 covers 13 residues. Germline values: CDR1 SGHAT, CDR2 FQNNGV. CDR3 region: CASSFTRDQPQHF. CDR3 nucleotide sequence: TGTGCCAGCAGCTTTACCAGGGATCAGCCCCAGCATTTT.

This sequence joins TRBV6-5 and TRBJ2-1, with 14 bases aligning to TRBD2. CDR1 is MNHEY, CDR2 SVGAGI, per germline. CDR3 length: 13 residues. J was trimmed by 12 bases and V by 6 bases; bases with no gene match: 4. The CDR3 sequence: CASRTSGRVGQFF. In DNA, the CDR3 is TGTGCCAGCAGGACTAGCGGGAGGGTGGGGCAGTTCTTC.